The rows below give T cell receptor beta chains drawn from one sample of a study of blood T cell repertoires in COVID-19. The protocol was immunoSEQ multiplex PCR, while the TCRdb copy is restricted to in-frame clones and leaves out a portion. The repertoire has about 170,000 clones, 70% to 80% of them found once; the top ten carry under 20%. The sample taken for sequencing was PBMCs or T cells enriched from blood (not recorded which). All receptors come from a woman in her seventies in a cohort exposed to, infected with or recovered from COVID-19 (not recorded which). Each CDR3 is given with its conserved first and last residue. D genes are given only for firm matches. Only part of the rows carry a size: once, few, many, or a class if the clone is expanded.

TRBV25-1	NA	TRBJ2-1	NA	TGTGCCAGCATGACGGGCGGGCCCTCCTACAATGAGCAGTTCTTC	CASMTGGPSYNEQFF
TRBV2	NA	TRBJ1-2	NA	TGTGCCAGCAGTGAAGACAGGGTAAGGTTCGGCTATGGCTACACCTTC	CASSEDRVRFGYGYTF
TRBV7-9	TRBD1	TRBJ1-1	NA	TGTGCCAGCAGCATTGGACAGGATCGGTTCGCTGAAGCTTTCTTT	CASSIGQDRFAEAFF
TRBV5-4	NA	TRBJ1-1	NA	TGTGCCAGCAGCTTGGAGGCGAGGGAGAACACTGAAGCTTTCTTT	CASSLEARENTEAFF
TRBV14	NA	TRBJ2-7	NA	TGTGCCAGCAGCCCCCCCGGTGGAGGATTGCCCTACGAGCAGTACTTC	CASSPPGGGLPYEQYF
TRBV3-1/TRBV3-2	TRBD2	TRBJ2-6	NA	TGTGCCAGCAGCCTAAACCCGACTAGCGGGAGCCGGGCTGGGGCCAACGTCCTGACTTTC	CASSLNPTSGSRAGANVLTF
TRBV4-2	NA	TRBJ1-1	NA	TGTGCCAGCAGCCAGGCACCGATGAACACTGAAGCTTTCTTT	CASSQAPMNTEAFF
TRBV14	TRBD1	TRBJ1-3	NA	TGTGCCAGCAGCCCTCGGGACAGCCACTCTGGAAACACCATATATTTT	CASSPRDSHSGNTIYF
TRBV25-1	TRBD1	TRBJ2-1	NA	TGTGCCAGCAGAAAGACAGGGACAAATGAGCAGTTCTTC	CASRKTGTNEQFF
TRBV5-4	NA	TRBJ2-5	NA	TGTGCCAGCAGCCTAAAAGAGGGCAGGGAGACCCAGTACTTC	CASSLKEGRETQYF
TRBV15	TRBD2	TRBJ2-5	NA	TGTGCCACCAGCAGTGGACTAGCGGCTCGAGAGACCCAGTACTTC	CATSSGLAARETQYF
TRBV28	TRBD2	TRBJ2-1	NA	TGTGCCAGCAGTTCGGGACTAGCGGGAAAACAGTTCTTC	CASSSGLAGKQFF
TRBV6-2/TRBV6-3	NA	TRBJ2-7	NA	TGTGCCAGCAGCTCGGCGCAGGGTCCCTACGAGCAGTACTTC	CASSSAQGPYEQYF
TRBV6-5	TRBD1	TRBJ2-7	NA	TGTGCCAGCAGATACACCGGGACAGGGAGGGCCTACGAGCAGTACTTC	CASRYTGTGRAYEQYF
TRBV30	NA	TRBJ1-3	few	TGTGCCTGGGACAGGAGCTCTGGAAACACCATATATTTT	CAWDRSSGNTIYF
TRBV5-1	TRBD1	TRBJ2-7	NA	TGCGCCAGCAGCAGGGGACAGGGGGACGAGCAGTACTTC	CASSRGQGDEQYF
TRBV6-5	NA	TRBJ2-5	NA	TGTGCCAGCAGCCAGAACAGGGAACGGGAGACCCAGTACTTC	CASSQNRERETQYF
TRBV5-1	NA	TRBJ1-2	NA	TGCGCCAGCAGCCCGGGGTGGTATGGCTACACCTTC	CASSPGWYGYTF
TRBV10-3	TRBD1	TRBJ1-5	NA	TGTGCCATCAGTGAATCAACAGGGGGCGCGGGCAGCAATCAGCCCCAGCATTTT	CAISESTGGAGSNQPQHF
TRBV19	NA	TRBJ2-2	NA	TGTGCCAGTAGTGTGAGGGGGTCCCGGCTGAACACCGGGGAGCTGTTTTTT	CASSVRGSRLNTGELFF
TRBV24-1	TRBD2	TRBJ2-3	NA	TGTGCCACCAGTGACCAGGAACTAGCGGGCAGCACAGATACGCAGTATTTT	CATSDQELAGSTDTQYF
TRBV19	NA	TRBJ2-5	NA	TGTGCCAGTAGCAAGGGGGAGCGAGAGACCCAGTACTTC	CASSKGERETQYF
TRBV28	NA	TRBJ2-5	NA	TGTGCCAGCATCCCCCCAGGGAGGGGGGACCAAGAGACCCAGTACTTC	CASIPPGRGDQETQYF
TRBV18	TRBD2	TRBJ2-2	few	TGTGCCAGCTCACCGAACATAGCGGGAGATAACACCGGGGAGCTGTTTTTT	CASSPNIAGDNTGELFF
TRBV28	NA	TRBJ1-2	NA	TGTGCCAGCAGTTTTGTCGGGGCTAACTATGGCTACACCTTC	CASSFVGANYGYTF
TRBV2	NA	TRBJ2-5	NA	TGTGCCAGCAGTGAAGCCAAGACTGCAGAGACCCAGTACTTC	CASSEAKTAETQYF
TRBV7-9	NA	TRBJ2-1	NA	TGTGCCAGCAACCCGGGTGAGAAATACAATGAGCAGTTCTTC	CASNPGEKYNEQFF
TRBV28	NA	TRBJ2-7	NA	TGTGCCAGCAGTTTCGCGGAGTACGAGCAGTACTTC	CASSFAEYEQYF
TRBV4-1	TRBD1	TRBJ1-2	once	TGCGCCAGCAGTCACGGTGTGGGACAGGGAGATTTTAACTATGGCTACACCTTC	CASSHGVGQGDFNYGYTF
TRBV10-3	TRBD2	TRBJ2-3	NA	TGTGCCATCAGGGGAGCGGGAGGGTGGGGAGATACGCAGTATTTT	CAIRGAGGWGDTQYF
TRBV4-1	TRBD1	TRBJ1-5	medium-sized	TGCGCCAGCCGATCGGACAGGGGTAGCAATCAGCCCCAGCATTTT	CASRSDRGSNQPQHF
TRBV3-1/TRBV3-2	NA	TRBJ2-1	NA	TGTGCCAGCAGCCAAGATAAATGGGCCATCAATGAGCAGTTCTTC	CASSQDKWAINEQFF
TRBV20-1	NA	TRBJ1-1	NA	TGCAGTGCTAGTAAGATTGTGGCGGATGAAGCTTTCTTT	CSASKIVADEAFF
TRBV18	TRBD1	TRBJ1-6	once	TGTGCCAGCTCACCAGGGACAGGGGCCTCACCCCTCCACTTT	CASSPGTGASPLHF
TRBV27	NA	TRBJ2-2	once	TGTGCCAGCAGACAAATCCGGGACTCTGGACCCGGGGAGCTGTTTTTT	CASRQIRDSGPGELFF
TRBV7-8	TRBD1	TRBJ2-7	NA	TGTGCCAGCAGACCAAGGGTTGGACAGGGGTACGAGCAGTACTTC	CASRPRVGQGYEQYF
TRBV19	NA	TRBJ1-2	NA	TGTGCCAGTAGCGCCCCTGGAGGAGTGATCTATGGCTACACCTTC	CASSAPGGVIYGYTF
TRBV2	NA	TRBJ2-3	NA	TGTGCCACCTCAGGGCAGCACACAGATACGCAGTATTTT	CATSGQHTDTQYF
TRBV27	NA	TRBJ1-6	NA	TGTGCCAGCAGTTTATTAGAGAATTCACCCCTCCACTTT	CASSLLENSPLHF
TRBV28	NA	TRBJ2-5	NA	TGTGCCAGCAGCTCACCCGACAGACAAGAGACCCAGTACTTC	CASSSPDRQETQYF
TRBV28	TRBD2	TRBJ2-7	NA	TGTGCCAGCAGTCCCTGGACTAGCGGGAGATGGGAGCAGTACTTC	CASSPWTSGRWEQYF
TRBV3-1/TRBV3-2	TRBD2	TRBJ2-1	NA	TGTGCCAGCAGCCAAGCGGAGGGCCTAGCGGGGTCCTACAATGAGCAGTTCTTC	CASSQAEGLAGSYNEQFF
TRBV27	NA	TRBJ2-3	NA	TGTGCCAGCAGTTTATACAACACAGATACGCAGTATTTT	CASSLYNTDTQYF
TRBV4-2	NA	TRBJ1-1	NA	TGTGCCAGCAGCCAGCAGTGGCAGGTTAACACTGAAGCTTTCTTT	CASSQQWQVNTEAFF
TRBV15	TRBD2	TRBJ2-7	NA	TGTGCCACCAGCAGAGAGCGGGGGACCCGCTCCTACGAGCAGTACTTC	CATSRERGTRSYEQYF
TRBV28	TRBD1	TRBJ1-5	NA	TGTGCCAGCAGTTCGGGACAGGGGGCCCGGCAGCCCCAGCATTTT	CASSSGQGARQPQHF
TRBV9	NA	TRBJ1-2	NA	TGTGCCAGCAGCGTAGCCAGGGGAGATGGCTACACCTTC	CASSVARGDGYTF
TRBV10-1	TRBD2	TRBJ2-1	NA	TGCGCCAGCAGTGGTGCTAGCGGGGCTCGCTCCTACAATGAGCAGTTCTTC	CASSGASGARSYNEQFF
TRBV18	NA	TRBJ2-5	NA	TGTGCCAGCTCACCACCGATGCTGTTGGCCCAAGAGACCCAGTACTTC	CASSPPMLLAQETQYF
TRBV28	NA	TRBJ2-7	NA	TGTGCCAGCAGCCGCTACAGGGTCTCCTACGAGCAGTACTTC	CASSRYRVSYEQYF
TRBV28	NA	TRBJ2-7	NA	TGTGCCAGCAGCGAGAGTCATCAGGGGACCTACGAGCAGTACTTC	CASSESHQGTYEQYF
TRBV7-9	NA	TRBJ2-1	NA	TGTGCCAGCACCGCCTCCAGGATTGAGCAGTTCTTC	CASTASRIEQFF
TRBV12-3/TRBV12-4	NA	TRBJ2-7	few	TGTGCCAGCACCCCCGGGAGTTCCTACGAGCAGTACTTC	CASTPGSSYEQYF
TRBV28	TRBD1	TRBJ2-7	NA	TGTGCCAGCAGTTTACCCGGGACAGGTTCCTACGAGCAGTACTTC	CASSLPGTGSYEQYF